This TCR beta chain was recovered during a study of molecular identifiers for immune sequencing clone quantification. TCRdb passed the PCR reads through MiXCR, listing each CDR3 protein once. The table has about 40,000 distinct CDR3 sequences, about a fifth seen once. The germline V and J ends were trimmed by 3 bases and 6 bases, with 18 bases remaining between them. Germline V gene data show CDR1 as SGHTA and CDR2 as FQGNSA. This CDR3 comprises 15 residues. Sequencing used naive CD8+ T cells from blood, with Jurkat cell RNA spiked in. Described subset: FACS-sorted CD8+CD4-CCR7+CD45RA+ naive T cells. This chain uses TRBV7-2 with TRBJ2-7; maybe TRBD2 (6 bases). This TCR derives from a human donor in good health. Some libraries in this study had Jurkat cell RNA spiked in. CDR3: CASSFNSGDYVEQYF. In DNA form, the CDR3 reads TGTGCCAGCAGCTTCAATTCGGGAGATTATGTCGAGCAGTACTTC.